This T cell receptor beta chain was retrieved from a study of response to subunit inactivated influenza vaccine. This clonotype was seen a handful of times. Germline loops: CDR1 SGHRS, CDR2 YFSETQ. Deletions cut 0 bases from V and 1 base from J, with 10 bases between. The CDR3 extends over 15 amino acids. TCRdb re-called the RT-PCR reads through MiXCR, storing one row per CDR3 protein. The sample gives around 480,000 distinct CDR3 sequences, 9.5% to 12% of which show up once; approximately 12% is in the top ten. The source was PBMCs from blood, collected roughly 6 weeks after vaccination. The TCR comes from a man in his fifties or sixties who received an inactivated influenza vaccine. V is TRBV5-1 and J is TRBJ1-1, with D possibly being TRBD1 (5 bases). The CDR3 reads CASSLVPGQNTEAFF. CDR3 nucleotide sequence: TGCGCCAGCAGCTTGGTCCCAGGGCAGAACACTGAAGCTTTCTTT.